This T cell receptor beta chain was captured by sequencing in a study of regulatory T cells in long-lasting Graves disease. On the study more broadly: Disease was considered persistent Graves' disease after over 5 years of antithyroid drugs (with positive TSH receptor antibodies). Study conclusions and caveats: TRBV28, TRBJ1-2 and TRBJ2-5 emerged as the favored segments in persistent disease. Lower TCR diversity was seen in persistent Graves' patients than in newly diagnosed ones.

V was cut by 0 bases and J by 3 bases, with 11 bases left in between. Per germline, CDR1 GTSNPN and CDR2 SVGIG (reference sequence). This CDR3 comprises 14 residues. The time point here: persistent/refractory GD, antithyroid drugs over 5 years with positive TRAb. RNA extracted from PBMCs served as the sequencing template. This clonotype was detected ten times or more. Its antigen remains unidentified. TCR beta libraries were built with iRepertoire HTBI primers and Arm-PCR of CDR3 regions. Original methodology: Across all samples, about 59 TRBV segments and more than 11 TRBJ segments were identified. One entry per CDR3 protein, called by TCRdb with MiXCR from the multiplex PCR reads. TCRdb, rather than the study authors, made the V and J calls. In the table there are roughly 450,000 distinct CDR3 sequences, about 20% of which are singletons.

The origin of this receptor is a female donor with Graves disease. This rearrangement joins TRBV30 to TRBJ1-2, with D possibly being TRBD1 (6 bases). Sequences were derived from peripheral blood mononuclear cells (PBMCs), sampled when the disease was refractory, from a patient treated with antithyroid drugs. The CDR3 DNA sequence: TGTGCCTGGAGTGTACGGGGGCGCGACTATGGCTACACCTTC. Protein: CAWSVRGRDYGYTF.